This T cell receptor beta chain appears in the sequencing data of a study of PD-1 blockade in classical Hodgkin lymphoma. Findings and limits, study-wide: Whoever responded completely had baseline diversity much like that seen in newly diagnosed patients. A significant rise in TCR diversity by C4D1 was seen for CD4+ but not CD8+ cells. Nivolumab initiated under 1 year post-ASCT led to patient exclusion.

Time point specified: cycle 4 day 1 (C4D1), after 5 to 7 weeks of nivolumab. No patient escaped relapse after autologous stem cell transplantation, and brentuximab vedotin exposure varied. The V gene lost 5 bases and the J gene lost 2 bases, with 19 bases spanning the gap. This CDR3 comprises 16 residues. The germline gives CDR1 LNHDA, CDR2 SQIVND (reference sequence). This table comes from immunoSEQ multiplex PCR, and its TCRdb copy is limited to in-frame clones, with some not included. The table shows approximately 61,000 clones, with 87% occurring only once. A word on this clone: Its specificity is unknown.

The receptor comes from a human donor with classical Hodgkin lymphoma. Here the sequenced sample was peripheral blood mononuclear cells (PBMCs), taken before the fourth cycle of nivolumab. V gene TRBV19 combines with J gene TRBJ2-7, with D perhaps matching TRBD1 or TRBD2 (5 bases each). Written as DNA, the CDR3 is TGTGCCAGTAGTCCGCCGGGACGCAAGACGCCCTACGAGCAGTACTTC. Encoded protein: CASSPPGRKTPYEQYF.